The next 13 T cell receptor beta chains were all read from a single sample in a study of blood T cells in healthy people across ages. A second PCR, run for about 7 to 11 cycles, used a sample-barcoded 5' primer plus a J-beta primer mix. One entry per CDR3 protein results from TCRdb running MiXCR on the 5' RACE reads. Counted here are over a million distinct CDR3 sequences, 42% occurring once; the ten biggest clones make up less than 8%. Sequencing was done on a sample of blood. The receptors derive from a woman aged 18-29 years in good health.

The rearrangement links TRBV12-3 or TRBV12-4 to TRBJ2-1, with TRBD2 matching over 9 bases. Trimming at V came to 5 bases and at J to 6 bases, leaving 11 bases not matched to a gene. CDR3 length: 16 residues. As DNA, the CDR3 is TGTGCCAGCAGTCCCAATCTCGGCGGGAGGGCCAATGAGCAGTTCTTC. Protein: CASSPNLGGRANEQFF.

The chain employs TRBV5-6 and TRBJ2-7; D is ambiguous. Trimming took 0 bases from V and 3 from J, leaving 10 bases between them. The CDR3 spans 14 residues. Germline V CDR1 and CDR2: SGHDT, YYEEEE. The CDR3 DNA reads TGTGCCAGCAGCTTGGCCGCGCTTGGCTACGAGCAGTACTTC. Residues: CASSLAALGYEQYF.

This clonotype showed up just a few times. V and J are TRBV6-1 and TRBJ2-7, with TRBD2 identical over 7 bases. This CDR3 has 14 amino acids. From germline, CDR1 is MNHNS and CDR2 SASEGT. The V segment lost 7 bases and the J segment 1 base; nucleotides outside the gene matches: 7. CDR3 in amino acids: CASKWEGLSYEQYF. CDR3 bases: TGTGCCAGCAAATGGGAGGGGTTATCCTACGAGCAGTACTTC.

The chain employs TRBV5-6 and TRBJ1-1; 7 positions agree with TRBD1. The CDR3 is 15 residues long. J lost 4 bases, V lost 4 bases, and 10 bases had no gene match. Germline CDR1 reads SGHDT; CDR2 reads YYEEEE. The CDR3 DNA reads TGTGCCAGCAGCGGGATACAGGGGCGAGGCACTGAAGCTTTCTTT. Encoded protein: CASSGIQGRGTEAFF.

This clonotype was picked up many times. The chain uses TRBV5-1 and TRBJ2-1; D may be TRBD2 (5 bases). This CDR3 contains 14 residues. Germline CDR1 is SGHRS and CDR2 is YFSETQ. V lost 4 bases to trimming and J lost 4 bases, with 12 bases between them. The CDR3 spells CASSPRGLYNEQFF. The DNA of the CDR3 is TGCGCCAGCAGCCCTAGAGGGCTATACAATGAGCAGTTCTTC.

This clonotype was picked up a small number of times. The chain combines TRBV12-3 or TRBV12-4 with TRBJ2-1; 7 nucleotides line up with TRBD2. This CDR3 is 14 amino acids long. V shed 7 bases and J 2 bases; nucleotides not matched to a gene: 5. This CDR3 reads CASIFAGAYNEQFF. The DNA of the CDR3 is TGTGCCAGCATCTTCGCGGGAGCCTACAATGAGCAGTTCTTC.

The chain combines TRBV27 with TRBJ1-1; no firm D call. The CDR3 runs to 16 residues. CDR1 MNHEY and CDR2 SMNVEV come from the germline V gene (reference sequence). V was shortened by 0 bases and J by 5 bases, with 16 bases between the two germline ends. CDR3 in amino acids: CASSLSDVGMGTEAFF. In nucleotides, the CDR3 is TGTGCCAGCAGTTTATCAGATGTGGGGATGGGGACTGAAGCTTTCTTT.

In regard to this clonotype: An end of the junction differs from the germline gene, which may be a read error. This rearrangement joins TRBV10-3 to TRBJ1-1, with D possibly being TRBD1 (6 bases). The germline gives CDR1 ENHRY, CDR2 SYGVKD. The CDR3 is 13 residues long. The CDR3 coding sequence is TGTGCCGTCAGTGATTTAGGGGGCACTGAAGCTTTCTTT. As protein: CAVSDLGGTEAFF.

V gene TRBV29-1 combines with J gene TRBJ2-7; a weak D match, TRBD2 (6 bases). CDR3 length equals 12 residues. Germline CDR1 is SQVTM and CDR2 is ANQGSEA. The CDR3 DNA sequence: TGCGGGGGGAAAAGCACTACCAATGAGCAGTACTTC. Amino acids: CGGKSTTNEQYF.

To note about this clonotype: Being one base from a much bigger clone, this may be a read error. The chain employs TRBV4-1 and TRBJ2-7; D is perhaps TRBD2 (5 bases). The CDR3 contains 15 residues. Germline CDR1 and CDR2: MGHRA and YSYEKL. The DNA for the CDR3 is TGCACCAGCAGCCAAGAGGGCGGCGGTGCCTACGAGCAGTACTTC. Protein: CTSSQEGGGAYEQYF.

A single count supports this clonotype. This chain connects TRBV5-1 to TRBJ2-1, with D tentatively TRBD2 (5 bases). CDR3 length: 17 residues. Between the trimmed V and J ends, which lost 2 bases and 0 bases, there was a span of 15 bases. Looked up from germline, CDR1 is SGHRS and CDR2 is YFSETQ. The CDR3: CASSFSLAPSSYNEQFF. In nucleotides, the CDR3 is TGCGCCAGCAGCTTTTCGTTAGCGCCGAGCTCCTACAATGAGCAGTTCTTC.

The rearrangement uses TRBV12-3 or TRBV12-4 and TRBJ2-1, with 7 bases lining up with TRBD1. The CDR3 covers 16 residues. With 5 bases clipped from V and 1 base from J, the junction kept 8 bases outside the gene matches. In DNA form, the CDR3 reads TGTGCCAGCAGTCCCGCCGACAGGGATTCCTACAATGAGCAGTTCTTC. Translated: CASSPADRDSYNEQFF.

In this sample, this clonotype turned up once. The V and J genes are TRBV2 and TRBJ2-1, with D hard to call. Germline loops: CDR1 SNHLY, CDR2 FYNNEI. V shed 2 bases and J shed 0 bases, with 8 bases lying between them. The CDR3 is 15 amino acids. The DNA of the CDR3 is TGTGCCAGCAGTGAATCGTATACCTCCTACAATGAGCAGTTCTTC. The encoded protein is CASSESYTSYNEQFF.